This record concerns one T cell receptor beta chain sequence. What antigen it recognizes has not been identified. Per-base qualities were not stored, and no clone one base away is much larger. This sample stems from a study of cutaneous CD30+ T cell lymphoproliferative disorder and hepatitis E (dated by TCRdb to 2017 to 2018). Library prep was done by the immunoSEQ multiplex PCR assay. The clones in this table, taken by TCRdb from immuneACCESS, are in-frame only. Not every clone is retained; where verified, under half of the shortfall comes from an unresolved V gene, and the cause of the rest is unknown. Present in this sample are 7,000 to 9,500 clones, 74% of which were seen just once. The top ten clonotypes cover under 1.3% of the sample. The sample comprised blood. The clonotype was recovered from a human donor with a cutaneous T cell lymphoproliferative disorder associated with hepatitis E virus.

The nucleotide sequence is TGTGCCAGCAGCCAAGTCGCAGCTATGAACACTGAAGCTTTCTTT. Protein translation: CASSQVAAMNTEAFF. The V and J segments used are TRBV4-2 and TRBJ1-1; a confident D gene designation cannot be given. V is shortened by 1 base, J by 0 bases, and the region joining them spans 9 bases. Via the germline V gene, CDR1 is LGHNA and CDR2 YNFKEQ. The CDR3 runs 15 amino acids, cysteine and phenylalanine included. The entry retains the CDR3 DNA only, 45 bases that are in frame from base 1.